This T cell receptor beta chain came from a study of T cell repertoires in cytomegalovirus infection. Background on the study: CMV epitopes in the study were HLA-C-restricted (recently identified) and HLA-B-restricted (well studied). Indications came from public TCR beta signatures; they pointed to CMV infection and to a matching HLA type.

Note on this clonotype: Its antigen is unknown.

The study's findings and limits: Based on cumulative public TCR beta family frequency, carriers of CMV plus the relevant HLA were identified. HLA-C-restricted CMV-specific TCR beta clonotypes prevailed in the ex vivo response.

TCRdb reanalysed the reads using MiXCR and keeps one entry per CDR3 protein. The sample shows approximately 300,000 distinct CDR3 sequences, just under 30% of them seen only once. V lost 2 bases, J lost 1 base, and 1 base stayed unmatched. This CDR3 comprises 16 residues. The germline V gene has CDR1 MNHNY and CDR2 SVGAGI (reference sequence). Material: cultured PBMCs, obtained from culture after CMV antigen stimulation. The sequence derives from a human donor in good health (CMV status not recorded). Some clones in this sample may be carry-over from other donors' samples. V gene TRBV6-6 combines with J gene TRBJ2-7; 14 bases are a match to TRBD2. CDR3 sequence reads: CASSYRTSGGSYEQYF. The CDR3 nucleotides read TGTGCCAGCAGTTACAGGACTAGCGGGGGGTCCTACGAGCAGTACTTC.